Shown below are 25 T cell receptor beta chains from a single sample sequenced in a study of CD8 T cells in ankylosing spondylitis. TCRdb analysed the 5' RACE reads with MiXCR anew, one entry per CDR3 protein. The data contain 210,000 or so distinct CDR3 sequences, approximately 8.4% of them singletons. Sequencing was done on a sample of blood, either unsorted or a sorted T cell fraction (not recorded which). The source of these receptors is a female donor with ankylosing spondylitis or in good health (not recorded which).

In its sample, this clonotype was seen many times. The rearrangement links TRBV27 to TRBJ2-7, with 8 bases identical to TRBD2. This CDR3 region has 13 residues. V lost 6 bases, J lost 4 bases, and 5 bases stayed unmatched. Germline V gene lookup returns CDR1 MNHEY and CDR2 SMNVEV (reference sequence). Here the CDR3 reads CASRDSGTYEQYF. CDR3 bases: TGTGCCAGCAGGGATAGCGGGACGTACGAGCAGTACTTC.

This clonotype was seen at least ten times. The V call is TRBV3-1, the J call TRBJ2-1, with 8 bases identical to TRBD2. This CDR3 has 18 residues. The junction had 15 bases not matched to a gene; V was cut back by 0 bases and J by 8 bases. Germline CDR1 is LGHDT and CDR2 is YNNKEL (reference sequence). CDR3 DNA: TGTGCCAGCAGCCAAGATTACGGGTCGGGAGGGCCAAAGGATGAGCAGTTCTTC. This codes for CASSQDYGSGGPKDEQFF.

The sample holds many counts of this clonotype. The V call is TRBV20-1, the J call TRBJ2-1; 10 bases line up with TRBD2. The CDR3 contains 14 residues. The trim removed 6 bases at V and 9 bases at J, leaving 11 bases unmatched. The germline gives CDR1 DFQATT, CDR2 SNEGSKA (reference sequence). The CDR3 region has the DNA TGCAGTGCCCCCTTAGCGGGAGGCCCCAGTGAGCAGTTCTTC. It specifies CSAPLAGGPSEQFF.

This clonotype was recorded at least ten times. The V gene is TRBV29-1, the J gene TRBJ2-3, with D possibly matching TRBD2 (5 bases). From germline, CDR1 is SQVTM and CDR2 ANQGSEA. Trimming shortened V by 2 bases and J by 3 bases, and 15 bases separated the two germline ends. This CDR3 contains 15 residues. This CDR3 is CSVEPDGTGTDTQYF. The CDR3 DNA reads as TGCAGCGTTGAACCTGACGGTACGGGGACAGATACGCAGTATTTT.

The chain carries TRBV5-1 and TRBJ2-5; D is possibly TRBD1 (5 bases). V was trimmed by 0 bases and J by 5 bases, leaving 17 bases between them. The CDR3 sequence is 16 residues long. The germline CDR1 and CDR2 sequences are SGHRS and YFSETQ. The CDR3 loop is CASSLDFDRTEETQYF. The CDR3 DNA sequence: TGCGCCAGCAGCTTGGACTTCGACAGAACGGAGGAGACCCAGTACTTC.

The chain carries TRBV10-3 and TRBJ1-5; D call uncertain. Looked up from germline, CDR1 is ENHRY and CDR2 is SYGVKD. There are 14 residues in the CDR3. Trimming pared 2 bases from V and 6 bases from J, leaving 11 bases between. CDR3 nucleotides: TGTGCCATCAGTGAGAGCCGGGGTGGTCAGCCCCAGCATTTT. It encodes CAISESRGGQPQHF.

The chain carries TRBV4-3 and TRBJ2-4; 14 nucleotides align to TRBD2. The V gene end was trimmed by 1 base and the J gene end by 8 bases; junction bases not matched to a gene: 13. Per the germline V gene, CDR1 is LGHNA and CDR2 is YSLEER. The length of the CDR3 is 19 residues. CDR3 sequence reads: CASSQGGSTSGRDRDIQYF. CDR3 DNA: TGCGCCAGCAGCCAAGGAGGGTCGACTAGCGGGAGGGACAGGGACATTCAGTACTTC.

In this sample, this clonotype turned up many times. This chain joins TRBV5-5 and TRBJ1-1; D ambiguous. CDR3 length: 13 amino acids. V was clipped by 3 bases and J by 1 base, with 7 bases between them. Germline V CDR1 and CDR2: SGHKS, YYEKEE (reference sequence). This CDR3 reads CASSSWRNTEAFF. CDR3 nucleotides: TGTGCCAGCAGCTCCTGGCGGAACACTGAAGCTTTCTTT. Together with reference TRBV5-5 and TRBJ1-1, the CDR3 gives the full variable domain: DAGVTQSPTHLIKTRGQQVTLRCSPISGHKSVSWYQQVLGQGPQFIFQYYEKEERGRGNFPDRFSARQFPNYSSELNVNALLLGDSALYLCASSSWRNTEAFFGQGTRLTVV.

This clonotype appeared many times. The gene calls are TRBV11-2 and TRBJ2-7; TRBD2 is a possible D gene (5 bases). Germline V gene sequence: CDR1 SGHAT, CDR2 FQNNGV. V dropped 4 bases and J dropped 0 bases, with 10 bases sitting between them. The CDR3 extends over 14 amino acids. CDR3 loop: CASSSGSASYEQYF. In DNA, the CDR3 is TGTGCCAGCAGCTCGGGGTCAGCCTCCTACGAGCAGTACTTC.

In its sample, this clonotype was seen many times. The CDR3 nucleotides are TGTGCCAGCAAGAAGACTTTTGGTACCTACAATGAGCAGTTCTTC. This translates into CASKKTFGTYNEQFF. The chain employs TRBV14 and TRBJ2-1; D is uncertain. This CDR3 is 15 amino acids long. Germline V gene lookup returns CDR1 SGHDN and CDR2 FVKESK. V was pared by 7 bases and J by 2 bases, with 15 bases between.

This clonotype showed up many times. The chain employs TRBV6-1 and TRBJ2-1; 10 nucleotides agree with TRBD2. The CDR3 covers 14 residues. The V gene end was trimmed by 7 bases and the J gene end by 5 bases; junction bases not matched to a gene: 5. Germline V gene data show CDR1 as MNHNS and CDR2 as SASEGT. This CDR3 reads CASTVLAGDNEQFF. The DNA of the CDR3 is TGTGCCAGCACGGTCCTAGCGGGGGACAATGAGCAGTTCTTC.

This clonotype was detected many times. This chain links TRBV20-1 with TRBJ2-4; 8 nucleotides align to TRBD2. The CDR3 has 15 residues. Losses at the gene ends were 3 bases for V and 4 bases for J; bases not matched to a gene: 8. Per the germline V gene, CDR1 is DFQATT and CDR2 is SNEGSKA (reference sequence). This CDR3 reads CSASIGGRSKNIQYF. The DNA of the CDR3 is TGCAGTGCTAGTATTGGCGGGAGGTCTAAAAACATTCAGTACTTC.

This clonotype was counted many times. V usage is TRBV19 and J usage is TRBJ2-4; 7 nucleotides match TRBD1. CDR3 length: 14 amino acids. The junction had 11 bases not matched to a gene; V was cut back by 7 bases and J by 8 bases. From germline, CDR1 is LNHDA and CDR2 SQIVND (reference sequence). CDR3 in DNA: TGTGCCAGTAATAGTGGGTACAGGGGAGACATTCAGTACTTC. Its protein product is CASNSGYRGDIQYF.

J is TRBJ2-1 and V is TRBV7-9; D is unresolved. V dropped 8 bases and J dropped 9 bases, with 11 bases sitting between them. The V gene's germline CDR1 is SEHNR and CDR2 FQNEAQ (reference sequence). There are 11 residues in the CDR3. CDR3 bases: TGTGCCAGCGGGCCCGTCGGTGAGCAGTTCTTC. Translating it yields CASGPVGEQFF.

This clonotype has ten or more counts. V gene TRBV28 combines with J gene TRBJ2-3; 7 nucleotides match TRBD2. CDR3 size: 14 residues. Germline V gives CDR1 MDHEN, CDR2 SYDVKM. The trim removed 3 bases at V and 1 base at J, leaving 1 base unmatched. CDR3 loop: CASSFLAGTDTQYF. Written as DNA, the CDR3 is TGTGCCAGCAGTTTCCTAGCGGGCACAGATACGCAGTATTTT.

The chain uses TRBV6-4 and TRBJ2-7, with TRBD2 matching over 13 bases. Germline-derived CDR1 and CDR2 are MRHNA and SNTAGT. The junction had 11 bases not matched to a gene; V was cut back by 6 bases and J by 6 bases. This CDR3 region has 16 residues. CDR3 coding DNA: TGTGCCAGCAGCCCCCTCGGGACTAGCGGGATCCGCGAGCAGTACTTC. Translated, it gives CASSPLGTSGIREQYF.

This clonotype was counted at least ten times. In DNA, the CDR3 is TGTGCCAGCAGTGAGAGCGGACCCTACAATGAGCAGTTCTTC. Translation: CASSESGPYNEQFF. This sequence joins TRBV6-1 and TRBJ2-1; possibly TRBD2 for D (5 bases). The germline V and J ends were trimmed by 3 bases and 2 bases, with 8 bases remaining between them. Per germline, CDR1 MNHNS and CDR2 SASEGT. The CDR3 covers 14 residues.

The sample holds many counts of this clonotype. The genes are TRBV3-1 and TRBJ2-1; TRBD1 matches 8 bases. V trimming: 7 bases; J trimming: 6 bases; junction bases outside the gene matches: 2. Germline V CDR1 and CDR2: LGHDT, YNNKEL (reference sequence). The CDR3 loop spans 12 amino acids. The CDR3 nucleotides read TGTGCCAGCAACGGACAGGGCAATGAGCAGTTCTTC. Residues: CASNGQGNEQFF.

This clonotype was seen repeatedly, ten times or more. V is TRBV7-6 and J is TRBJ2-7; tentatively, D is TRBD1 (6 bases). The V and J ends lost 1 base and 0 bases respectively, with 10 bases between them. The length of the CDR3 is 15 residues. The germline CDR1 and CDR2 sequences are SGHVS and FNYEAQ. CDR3 coding DNA: TGTGCCAGCAGCTTAGTTGTGGACAGCTCCTACGAGCAGTACTTC. Translation: CASSLVVDSSYEQYF.

This clonotype has ten or more counts. The chain recombines TRBV11-2 with TRBJ2-7; 12 bases are a match to TRBD2. This CDR3 region has 15 residues. Germline trimming cut 5 bases from V and 4 bases from J; bases unmatched to any gene: 6. CDR1 SGHAT and CDR2 FQNNGV come from the germline V gene. CDR3 loop: CASSPRTSGVYEQYF. Written as DNA, the CDR3 is TGTGCCAGCAGCCCCCGGACTAGCGGGGTATACGAGCAGTACTTC. Looking up the rest from reference TRBV11-2 and TRBJ2-7 gives the full variable domain: EAGVAQSPRYKIIEKRQSVAFWCNPISGHATLYWYQQILGQGPKLLIQFQNNGVVDDSQLPKDRFSAERLKGVDSTLKIQPAKLEDSAVYLCASSPRTSGVYEQYFGPGTRLTVT.

As to this clonotype: This clone may be a read error of a much larger clone one base away. The V call is TRBV28, the J call TRBJ2-7; perhaps TRBD1 as D (6 bases). Trimming stripped 8 bases from V and 2 bases from J, with 16 bases between. Germline V gives CDR1 MDHEN, CDR2 SYDVKM. CDR3 length: 14 residues. The CDR3 coding sequence is TGTGCCAGCGGAACCAGGACAGTCCCCTACGAGCAGTACTTC. Its translation is CASGTRTVPYEQYF.

The rearrangement uses TRBV5-5 and TRBJ2-7; 7 bases map to TRBD2. In germline, CDR1 is SGHKS, CDR2 YYEKEE (reference sequence). The length of the CDR3 is 16 residues. V shed 5 bases, J shed 3 bases, and the junction held 14 bases outside the gene matches. CDR3 bases: TGTGCCAGCAGGCCCGGGGCTAGCGGACGGGGCTACGAGCAGTACTTC. This translates into CASRPGASGRGYEQYF.

This clonotype came up many times. The DNA of the CDR3 is TGTGCCAGCAGTTTCAGACAGGGGGAAGATACGCAGTATTTT. Its translation: CASSFRQGEDTQYF. This rearrangement joins TRBV28 to TRBJ2-3; 9 bases agree with TRBD1. Germline CDR1 MDHEN, CDR2 SYDVKM. The CDR3 length is 14 residues. The J segment lost 5 bases and the V segment lost 3 bases, leaving 3 bases of the junction unmatched.

Many counts were recorded for this clonotype. The chain recombines TRBV3-1 with TRBJ2-3; the D is unclear. This CDR3 spans 14 amino acids. V was trimmed by 0 bases and J by 3 bases, leaving 7 bases between them. Germline assignment: CDR1 LGHDT and CDR2 YNNKEL (reference sequence). DNA for the CDR3: TGTGCCAGCAGCCAAGAGGGGTCAACAGATACGCAGTATTTT. Amino acid sequence: CASSQEGSTDTQYF.

This clonotype occurred many times. The chain recombines TRBV5-4 with TRBJ1-4; D might be TRBD1 (5 bases). The germline V gene has CDR1 SGHNT and CDR2 YYREEE (reference sequence). V lost 3 bases to trimming and J lost 2 bases, with 11 bases between them. The CDR3 runs to 15 residues. CDR3 residues: CASSSAGHTNEKLFF. The CDR3 region has the DNA TGTGCCAGCAGCTCGGCGGGGCATACTAATGAAAAACTGTTTTTT.